The 17 T cell receptor beta chains given below trace back to one sample, sequenced in a study of PD-L1 blockade in urothelial cancer (dated by TCRdb to the late 2010s). Library preparation employed the immunoSEQ multiplex PCR assay. The source is immuneACCESS, and TCRdb retained only in-frame sequences with V and J called. Part of the clones is not carried over; for the studies checked, unresolved V genes explain less than half of this, and the remainder is unexplained. This sample has about 91,000 clones in its table, and over 90% of those were observed once. Together, the top ten hold over 8.5% of the sample. The source was PBMCs, collected around atezolizumab (anti-PD-L1) treatment. Receptors were obtained from a man in his 60s with urothelial cancer.

This rearrangement joins TRBV5-1 to TRBJ1-2; D is ambiguous. Germline V gene sequence: CDR1 SGHRS, CDR2 YFSETQ. The CDR3 runs 14 residues. Trimming stripped 1 base from V and 0 bases from J, with 7 bases between. The CDR3 here is CASSLLPANYGYTF. CDR3 nucleotides: TGCGCCAGCAGCTTGCTCCCAGCTAACTATGGCTACACCTTC.

In this sample, this clone turned up a few times. This rearrangement joins TRBV6-4 to TRBJ2-6; D not certain. Germline V gene lookup returns CDR1 MRHNA and CDR2 SNTAGT. The V end was cut by 3 bases, the J end by 0 bases, with 9 bases between. The CDR3 covers 16 residues. Here the CDR3 DNA reads TGTGCCAGCAGTGAGGGCAGCCTCTCTGGGGCCAACGTCCTGACTTTC. Translating gives CASSEGSLSGANVLTF.

The chain has TRBV7-6 and TRBJ2-1, with 7 bases fitting TRBD2. Per germline, CDR1 SGHVS and CDR2 FNYEAQ. The junction had 11 bases not matched to a gene; V was cut back by 8 bases and J by 4 bases. The length of the CDR3 is 15 residues. The CDR3 region is CASRSQAGPYNEQFF. The CDR3 nucleotides read TGTGCCAGCCGCTCCCAAGCGGGGCCTTACAATGAGCAGTTCTTC.

This clone was observed once. The chain employs TRBV4-2 and TRBJ2-3; D not resolved. The V gene's germline CDR1 is LGHNA and CDR2 YNFKEQ. The CDR3 runs to 15 residues. With 1 base removed from V and 1 base from J, the gap between germline ends came to 9 bases. This chain's CDR3 is CASSQGDRGTDTQYF. The CDR3, as DNA: TGTGCCAGCAGCCAAGGAGATCGCGGCACAGATACGCAGTATTTT.

CDR3 protein: CASRRGAGTYTDTQYF. CDR3 in DNA: TGTGCCAGCAGGAGGGGAGCGGGAACCTACACAGATACGCAGTATTTT. The genes are TRBV6-4 and TRBJ2-3; 7 bases are a match to TRBD2. Germline CDR1 MRHNA, CDR2 SNTAGT. This CDR3 comprises 16 residues. V shed 6 bases and J 2 bases; nucleotides not matched to a gene: 11.

This sequence joins TRBV11-2 and TRBJ1-2, with D tentatively TRBD1 (6 bases). The CDR3 loop spans 14 amino acids. Germline V CDR1 and CDR2: SGHAT, FQNNGV. V was pared by 1 base and J by 4 bases, with 10 bases between. The CDR3 sequence is CASSLGGGVYGYTF. CDR3 coding DNA: TGTGCCAGCAGCTTAGGGGGGGGCGTCTATGGCTACACCTTC.

The CDR3 is CASSPQGSRGRTYNEQFF. The CDR3 region has the DNA TGTGCCAGCAGCCCCCAAGGGTCCCGCGGGAGGACCTACAATGAGCAGTTCTTC. The chain joins TRBV9 to TRBJ2-1; 8 bases are shared with TRBD2. With V trimmed by 4 bases and J by 2 bases, 14 bases remained unmatched. Germline loops: CDR1 SGDLS, CDR2 YYNGEE. The CDR3 contains 18 residues.

The genes are TRBV7-6 and TRBJ2-5; the D gene is possibly TRBD1 (7 bases). The germline V gene has CDR1 SGHVS and CDR2 FNYEAQ. V lost 1 base, J lost 2 bases, and 14 bases lay in between. The CDR3 is 16 amino acids. CDR3 in DNA: TGTGCCAGCAGCTTAGAGGGCAGGGGGAGGCAAGAGACCCAGTACTTC. Amino acids: CASSLEGRGRQETQYF.

The chain employs TRBV2 and TRBJ2-6; 7 nucleotides line up with TRBD1. The CDR3 contains 15 residues. CDR1 SNHLY and CDR2 FYNNEI come from the germline V gene. The ends lost 2 bases at V and 2 bases at J; junction bases unmatched: 0. CDR3 amino acids: CASSETGAGANVLTF. The CDR3 DNA sequence: TGTGCCAGCAGTGAAACAGGGGCTGGGGCCAACGTCCTGACTTTC.

For the CDR3, the DNA is TGTGCCAGCAGTCGGCTGGGACTAGCGGGGGGAAAAGATACGCAGTATTTT. Translated, it gives CASSRLGLAGGKDTQYF. V gene TRBV27 combines with J gene TRBJ2-3; 15 bases fit TRBD2. This CDR3 spans 17 amino acids. The germline CDR1 and CDR2 sequences are MNHEY and SMNVEV (reference sequence). Unmatched junction bases numbered 8, after V lost 5 bases and J lost 5 bases.

J is TRBJ1-2 and V is TRBV28; maybe TRBD1 (6 bases). The ends were cut back, 7 bases at V and 1 base at J, with 13 bases in the middle. The CDR3 is 14 amino acids. CDR1 and CDR2 from the germline V gene are MDHEN and SYDVKM. The CDR3 loop is CASTLTGFNYGYTF. In DNA, the CDR3 is TGTGCCAGCACCCTAACAGGGTTTAACTATGGCTACACCTTC.

The V call is TRBV7-9, the J call TRBJ1-1, with D maybe TRBD1 (5 bases). The germline gives CDR1 SEHNR, CDR2 FQNEAQ (reference sequence). CDR3 length equals 12 residues. The V end was cut by 2 bases, the J end by 7 bases, with 8 bases between. This chain's CDR3 is CASSLIDSEAFF. CDR3 DNA sequence: TGTGCCAGCAGCTTAATAGACAGTGAAGCTTTCTTT. Full variable domain (missing parts from reference TRBV7-9 and TRBJ1-1): DTGVSQNPRHKITKRGQNVTFRCDPISEHNRLYWYRQTLGQGPEFLTYFQNEAQLEKSRLLSDRFSAERPKGSFSTLEIQRTEQGDSAMYLCASSLIDSEAFFGQGTRLTVV.

Written as DNA, the CDR3 is TGTGCCAGCAGTGGGCCCGGGGAGATCTTAAGATACAATGAGCAGTTCTTC. Translated: CASSGPGEILRYNEQFF. The chain couples TRBV28 to TRBJ2-1, with D tentatively TRBD2 (5 bases). Trimming stripped 5 bases from V and 4 bases from J, with 21 bases between. The CDR3 totals 17 residues. Germline CDR1 MDHEN, CDR2 SYDVKM.

This chain connects TRBV7-2 to TRBJ2-7; 8 nucleotides agree with TRBD1. The CDR3 spans 14 residues. The V gene's germline CDR1 is SGHTA and CDR2 FQGNSA. V lost 5 bases to trimming and J lost 3 bases; unmatched junction nucleotides: 6. The CDR3: CASSGQGGGYEQYF. For the CDR3, the DNA is TGTGCCAGCAGCGGACAGGGCGGCGGCTACGAGCAGTACTTC.

This clone was recorded a few times. The V call is TRBV5-4, the J call TRBJ1-3; maybe TRBD1 (5 bases). This CDR3 spans 15 amino acids. Trimming left V 7 bases short and J 4 bases short, with 18 bases between. Looked up from germline, CDR1 is SGHNT and CDR2 is YYREEE (reference sequence). DNA of the CDR3: TGTGCCAGCTTCCCCGGGTCCAACAGGGGAAACACCATATATTTT. Its translation is CASFPGSNRGNTIYF.

The rearrangement joins TRBV10-3 to TRBJ1-1; 11 positions agree with TRBD1. Germline V gene lookup returns CDR1 ENHRY and CDR2 SYGVKD. Trimming cost V 10 bases and J 1 base; bases outside gene matches: 5. The CDR3 loop spans 14 amino acids. The CDR3 protein is CATGTGGGNTEAFF. The DNA of the CDR3 is TGTGCCACCGGGACAGGGGGGGGGAACACTGAAGCTTTCTTT.

This clone came up once. This sequence joins TRBV7-9 and TRBJ2-5; possibly TRBD2 for D (5 bases). The CDR3 consists of 15 residues. V was clipped by 0 bases and J by 4 bases, with 12 bases between them. CDR1 SEHNR and CDR2 FQNEAQ come from the germline V gene (reference sequence). The DNA of the CDR3 is TGTGCCAGCAGCTTAGCACGGGGTGAGGGAGAGACCCAGTACTTC. Translation: CASSLARGEGETQYF.